The 14 T cell receptor beta chains below come from one sample, sequenced in a study of T cells in Graves' hyperthyroidism and ophthalmopathy. Using RNA transcripts as the source, TCR beta CDR3 regions were amplified. HTBI primers were the set used in a first-round RT-PCR of the TCR CDR3. TCRdb recomputed calls from the multiplex PCR reads with MiXCR, one row per CDR3 protein. This sample has 800,000 or so distinct CDR3 sequences, with about 38% found just once. Sequences were obtained from blood. These TCRs come from a man between 18 and 35 years old with Graves' hyperthyroidism.

About this clonotype: Germline and junction disagree at one end, which may indicate a read error. The chain joins TRBV10-3 to TRBJ1-5; the D gene is possibly TRBD1 (6 bases). The length of the CDR3 is 14 residues. Germline values: CDR1 ENHRY, CDR2 SYGVKD. The CDR3 here is CASSAGDGNQPQHF. The CDR3 DNA reads as TGTGCCAGCAGTGCAGGGGACGGGAATCAGCCCCAGCATTTT.

The CDR3 nucleotides are TGTGCCAGTAGTATAGGCCGGACCTACGAGCAGTACTTC. Translation gives CASSIGRTYEQYF. V and J are TRBV19 and TRBJ2-7; no reliable D call. The CDR3 is 13 amino acids. V lost 1 base and J 2 bases, leaving 6 bases between the germline ends. CDR1 is LNHDA and CDR2 is SQIVND in the germline V gene (reference sequence).

This clonotype has at least ten counts. The chain recombines TRBV10-3 with TRBJ2-7, with D possibly TRBD2 on 6 matching bases. The V and J ends lost 3 bases and 0 bases respectively, with 12 bases between them. The CDR3 extends over 15 amino acids. In germline, CDR1 is ENHRY, CDR2 SYGVKD. CDR3 in DNA: TGTGCCATCAGTGAAGGCGGGACGAGCTCCTACGAGCAGTACTTC. This encodes CAISEGGTSSYEQYF.

A remark on this clonotype: A read error may explain this, as a much larger clone is one base away. The chain combines TRBV10-3 with TRBJ2-7, with TRBD1 matching over 8 bases. This CDR3 is 15 amino acids long. The V gene's germline CDR1 is ENHRY and CDR2 SYGVKD. V gave up 6 bases and J gave up 0 bases; unmatched junction bases: 7. CDR3 amino acids: CAIRGGQAASYEQYF. CDR3 coding DNA: TGTGCCATCAGGGGGGGACAGGCCGCCTCCTACGAGCAGTACTTC.

As concerns this clonotype: The junction and the germline gene differ at one end; a read error may be behind it. The chain uses TRBV4-1 and TRBJ1-2; possible D gene TRBD1, 5 bases. The CDR3 is 12 residues long. Per germline, CDR1 MGHRA and CDR2 YSYEKL. This CDR3 is CASSQEGQGCTF. The CDR3 DNA sequence: TGTGCCAGCAGCCAAGAAGGGCAGGGTTGCACCTTC.

This clonotype was seen a few times. V and J are TRBV19 and TRBJ1-1; no clear D gene. Germline CDR1 LNHDA, CDR2 SQIVND (reference sequence). The germline V and J ends were trimmed by 3 bases and 0 bases, with 11 bases remaining between them. The CDR3 runs 15 residues. The CDR3 region has the DNA TGTGCCAGTAGTATCGGGGATCTCATGAACACTGAAGCTTTCTTT. Amino acids: CASSIGDLMNTEAFF.

This clonotype was detected ten times or more. The V gene is TRBV6-6, the J gene TRBJ1-5, with 7 nucleotides matching TRBD1. J lost 7 bases, V lost 7 bases, and 13 bases had no gene match. Germline-derived CDR1 and CDR2 are MNHNY and SVGAGI (reference sequence). The CDR3 consists of 15 residues. CDR3: CASTEQTGNGQPQHF. CDR3 nucleotides: TGTGCCAGCACCGAACAGACAGGGAATGGACAGCCCCAGCATTTT.

This clonotype appeared a few times. The rearrangement links TRBV19 to TRBJ1-6; D not resolved. Deletions cut 5 bases from V and 6 bases from J, with 8 bases between. The CDR3 length is 13 residues. Germline CDR1 and CDR2: LNHDA and SQIVND (reference sequence). The CDR3 protein is CASSEYLNSPLHF. CDR3 coding DNA: TGTGCCAGTAGTGAATACCTTAATTCACCCCTCCACTTT. Supplemented by reference TRBV19 and TRBJ1-6, the full variable domain reads DGGITQSPKYLFRKEGQNVTLSCEQNLNHDAMYWYRQDPGQGLRLIYYSQIVNDFQKGDIAEGYSVSREKKESFPLTVTSAQKNPTAFYLCASSEYLNSPLHFGNGTRLTVT.

The rearrangement uses TRBV4-1 and TRBJ1-3; a weak D match, TRBD1 (5 bases). V lost 0 bases and J 0 bases, leaving 15 bases between the germline ends. This CDR3 has 18 amino acids. Germline V gene data show CDR1 as MGHRA and CDR2 as YSYEKL. Here the CDR3 DNA reads TGCGCCAGCAGCCAAGATGGGGGACTCCCCTTCTCTGGAAACACCATATATTTT. It codes for CASSQDGGLPFSGNTIYF.

Of note for this clonotype: The junction does not match germline at one end; this may be a read error. The chain has TRBV19 and TRBJ2-7; the match to TRBD2 covers 7 bases. The CDR3 loop spans 14 amino acids. Germline V gene sequence: CDR1 LNHDA, CDR2 SQIVND (reference sequence). The CDR3 spells CASSIGQRGYEQYF. In nucleotides, the CDR3 is TGTGCCAGTAGTATTGGTCAGCGGGGCTACGAACAGTACTTC.

J is TRBJ1-6 and V is TRBV7-2; D might be TRBD1 (6 bases). The germline V gene encodes CDR1 SGHTA and CDR2 FQGNSA. V lost 1 base to trimming and J lost 6 bases, with 10 bases between them. CDR3 size: 15 residues. The CDR3 here is CASSLGDRTNSPLHF. The CDR3 nucleotides are TGTGCCAGCAGCTTAGGTGACAGGACTAATTCACCCCTCCACTTT. Full variable domain (rest looked up from reference TRBV7-2 and TRBJ1-6): GAGVSQSPSNKVTEKGKDVELRCDPISGHTALYWYRQSLGQGLEFLIYFQGNSAPDKSGLPSDRFSAERTGGSVSTLTIQRTQQEDSAVYLCASSLGDRTNSPLHFGNGTRLTVT.

This chain links TRBV29-1 with TRBJ1-2; 10 bases match TRBD1. The CDR3 loop spans 15 amino acids. Germline lookup yields CDR1 SQVTM and CDR2 ANQGSEA. With V trimmed by 2 bases and J by 3 bases, 6 bases remained unmatched. The CDR3: CSVESRDRGDYGYTF. The CDR3 nucleotides are TGCAGCGTTGAATCCCGGGACAGGGGAGACTATGGCTACACCTTC.

This sequence joins TRBV4-1 and TRBJ2-7, with D unresolved. Per germline, CDR1 MGHRA and CDR2 YSYEKL. Trimming removed 0 bases from V and 7 bases from J, with 7 bases in between. The CDR3 length is 12 residues. This CDR3 reads CASSQDSREQYF. The CDR3 region has the DNA TGCGCCAGCAGCCAAGATAGTCGGGAGCAGTACTTC.

On this clonotype itself: The junction departs from germline at one end; a sequencing error may be responsible. J is TRBJ1-1 and V is TRBV7-8, with D unclear. Per the germline V gene, CDR1 is SGHVS and CDR2 is FQNEAQ. This CDR3 contains 14 residues. In nucleotides, the CDR3 is TGTGCCAGCAGCCCCGGACGGATGAACACTGATGCTTTCTTT. This codes for CASSPGRMNTDAFF.